This T cell receptor beta chain was sequenced during a study of blood T cells in healthy people across ages. This CDR3 is built from 14 residues. Germline V gene sequence: CDR1 SQVTM, CDR2 ANQGSEA. J gave up 2 bases and V 1 base, and 3 bases lay outside the gene matches. The authors ran a second PCR of about 6 to 11 cycles using a sample-barcoded 5' primer and a J-beta primer mix. MiXCR was run by TCRdb on the 5' RACE reads, yielding one entry per CDR3 protein. The sample has 700,000 or so distinct CDR3 sequences; 22% are singletons. Concerning this clonotype itself: Its specificity is not known.

Findings and limits, study-wide: Older age coincided with a roughly linear decline in TCR beta diversity per million T cells.

Sample: blood. The TCR originated in an older man in good health. The chain is built from TRBV29-1 and TRBJ2-5, with TRBD2 matching 8 bases. The CDR3 DNA sequence: TGCAGCGTTGAAGCGTTAGCGGGACAAGAGACCCAGTACTTC. It is translated as CSVEALAGQETQYF.